These 20 T cell receptor beta chains originate from one sample sequenced in a study of blood T cell repertoires in COVID-19. Sequencing was performed with immunoSEQ multiplex PCR; in TCRdb, only in-frame clones are kept and a portion is missing. The table lists 57,000 or so clones, 70% to 90% of them singletons, with roughly 5.5% in the top ten. The specimen was peripheral blood. Receptors originate from a man in his 70s with acute or convalescent COVID-19.

This chain connects TRBV7-9 to TRBJ1-5, with a possible D match to TRBD1 (5 bases). CDR1 SEHNR and CDR2 FQNEAQ come from the germline V gene (reference sequence). The CDR3 consists of 14 residues. V was clipped by 1 base and J by 3 bases, with 7 bases between them. The CDR3 reads CASSLGRANQPQHF. The CDR3 DNA is TGTGCCAGCAGCTTAGGCAGGGCCAATCAGCCCCAGCATTTT.

The chain recombines TRBV7-9 with TRBJ2-1, with TRBD2 identical over 8 bases. CDR3 length: 14 residues. The germline V gene has CDR1 SEHNR and CDR2 FQNEAQ (reference sequence). V lost 2 bases to trimming and J lost 5 bases; unmatched junction nucleotides: 2. The CDR3 nucleotides read TGTGCCAGCAGCTTATTAGCGGGGCACAATGAGCAGTTCTTC. It translates to CASSLLAGHNEQFF.

This clone occurred once. The chain carries TRBV4-1 and TRBJ1-5, with D perhaps matching TRBD1 (5 bases). The germline V gene encodes CDR1 MGHRA and CDR2 YSYEKL. This CDR3 region has 16 residues. V lost 2 bases, J lost 0 bases, and 11 bases lay in between. CDR3 bases: TGCGCCAGCAGCCAATCGGGACTGGTTAGCAATCAGCCCCAGCATTTT. This codes for CASSQSGLVSNQPQHF.

The V gene is TRBV7-2, the J gene TRBJ2-7, with D perhaps TRBD2 (5 bases). The CDR3 is made up of 14 amino acids. Germline CDR1 and CDR2: SGHTA and FQGNSA. Trimming removed 3 bases from V and 2 bases from J, with 11 bases in between. The CDR3 DNA reads as TGTGCCAGCAGCTTGGTTCCGGGGACCTACGAGCAGTACTTC. Translating gives CASSLVPGTYEQYF.

The table lists this clone with a few counts. The CDR3 here is CASSRSGDRGNTIYF. DNA of the CDR3: TGTGCCAGCAGTCGATCAGGGGATCGAGGAAACACCATATATTTT. The chain employs TRBV27 and TRBJ1-3, with TRBD1 as a possible D gene (6 bases). Deletions cut 5 bases from V and 4 bases from J, with 15 bases between. This CDR3 has 15 residues. In germline, CDR1 is MNHEY, CDR2 SMNVEV (reference sequence).

The chain carries TRBV5-8 and TRBJ1-4; perhaps TRBD1 as D (5 bases). Germline CDR1 reads SGHTS; CDR2 reads YDEGEE. V lost 2 bases to trimming and J lost 7 bases, with 18 bases between them. The CDR3 runs 16 residues. The CDR3 nucleotides are TGTGCCAGCAGCTTCTTCTTGGGGGGACGAGGTGAAAAACTGTTTTTT. It yields the protein CASSFFLGGRGEKLFF.

This clone has only a few counts. The chain is built from TRBV5-1 and TRBJ2-1, with unresolved D. This CDR3 is built from 13 residues. Germline V gene lookup returns CDR1 SGHRS and CDR2 YFSETQ. Trimming stripped 2 bases from V and 4 bases from J, with 7 bases between. DNA of the CDR3: TGCGCCAGCAGCTTTCTAGAATACAATGAGCAGTTCTTC. It specifies CASSFLEYNEQFF.

This chain uses TRBV7-9 with TRBJ2-2, with 11 bases that match TRBD1. The CDR3 sequence is 15 residues long. V was pared by 5 bases and J by 7 bases, with 6 bases of the junction left unmatched. CDR1 SEHNR and CDR2 FQNEAQ come from the germline V gene (reference sequence). In DNA form, the CDR3 reads TGTGCCAGCAGCCGAGGACAGGGGGCCCACGGGGAGCTGTTTTTT. It codes for CASSRGQGAHGELFF.

The chain couples TRBV9 to TRBJ2-5, with 13 bases that match TRBD2. Trimming cost V 4 bases and J 4 bases; bases outside gene matches: 7. Per the germline V gene, CDR1 is SGDLS and CDR2 is YYNGEE. This CDR3 is built from 16 residues. In DNA, the CDR3 is TGTGCCAGCAGCCCGGGACTAGCGGGATCCCTAGAGACCCAGTACTTC. Protein sequence: CASSPGLAGSLETQYF.

This chain joins TRBV6-5 and TRBJ1-2, with D unresolved. The V and J ends lost 5 bases and 1 base respectively, with 14 bases between them. Germline V gene lookup returns CDR1 MNHEY and CDR2 SVGAGI. The CDR3 runs to 15 residues. The CDR3: CASSTPGSFNYGYTF. For the CDR3, the DNA is TGTGCCAGCAGTACCCCAGGATCTTTTAACTATGGCTACACCTTC.

The genes are TRBV7-9 and TRBJ1-1; the match to TRBD1 covers 8 bases. V lost 1 base and J lost 6; bases outside the gene matches: 4. This CDR3 is 14 amino acids long. Germline V gene lookup returns CDR1 SEHNR and CDR2 FQNEAQ (reference sequence). In DNA, the CDR3 is TGTGCCAGCAGCTTAGAAGGGACAGGCTCTGAAGCTTTCTTT. Protein sequence: CASSLEGTGSEAFF.

This sequence joins TRBV24-1 and TRBJ1-1; 11 bases line up with TRBD1. CDR1 KGHDR and CDR2 SFDVKD come from the germline V gene. J was trimmed by 2 bases and V by 4 bases; bases with no gene match: 5. The CDR3 is made up of 16 amino acids. CDR3 bases: TGTGCCACCAGTGACCGGACAGGGGGCTTTAACACTGAAGCTTTCTTT. Protein: CATSDRTGGFNTEAFF.

The chain links TRBV5-1 to TRBJ1-6; 8 positions match TRBD1. V shed 0 bases, J shed 6 bases, and the junction held 5 bases outside the gene matches. The CDR3 totals 16 residues. Germline-derived CDR1 and CDR2 are SGHRS and YFSETQ. CDR3 DNA: TGCGCCAGCAGCTTGGGGACAGGGCCCGGTAATTCACCCCTCCACTTT. This encodes CASSLGTGPGNSPLHF.

This chain uses TRBV5-1 with TRBJ2-5; 8 bases fit TRBD1. This CDR3 has 15 amino acids. The J segment lost 5 bases and the V segment lost 0 bases, leaving 6 bases of the junction unmatched. The germline gives CDR1 SGHRS, CDR2 YFSETQ. CDR3 region: CASSLAAGGGETQYF. In nucleotides, the CDR3 is TGCGCCAGCAGCTTGGCGGCAGGGGGCGGGGAGACCCAGTACTTC.

This clone was seen just once. V gene TRBV28 combines with J gene TRBJ2-1, with TRBD2 matching over 10 bases. CDR1 is MDHEN, CDR2 SYDVKM, per germline. The CDR3 is made up of 15 amino acids. With 5 bases clipped from V and 4 bases from J, the junction kept 5 bases outside the gene matches. The CDR3 bases are TGTGCCAGCAGTGGGCCTAGCGGGGGATACAATGAGCAGTTCTTC. Protein product: CASSGPSGGYNEQFF.

J is TRBJ2-2 and V is TRBV5-1; D unresolved. Trimming took off 0 bases at V and 7 bases at J, with 10 bases between the two ends. Germline lookup yields CDR1 SGHRS and CDR2 YFSETQ. CDR3 length: 14 residues. CDR3 in DNA: TGCGCCAGCAGCTTGGAGCGTCCGAACGGGGAGCTGTTTTTT. This codes for CASSLERPNGELFF.

The chain couples TRBV20-1 to TRBJ2-1; 7 bases line up with TRBD2. V was clipped by 3 bases and J by 10 bases; unmatched bases: 18. The germline CDR1 and CDR2 sequences are DFQATT and SNEGSKA (reference sequence). The CDR3 has 16 amino acids. The CDR3 reads CSASPQRLAGWGEQFF. CDR3 nucleotides: TGCAGTGCTAGTCCCCAGAGACTAGCCGGATGGGGGGAGCAGTTCTTC.

The rearrangement links TRBV7-9 to TRBJ2-2, with 8 positions matching TRBD1. The CDR3 is 17 residues long. The trim removed 2 bases at V and 1 base at J, leaving 6 bases unmatched. Germline V gene data show CDR1 as SEHNR and CDR2 as FQNEAQ (reference sequence). The chain's CDR3 is CASSLPPGGLNTGELFF. The CDR3 DNA follows: TGTGCCAGCAGCTTACCGCCAGGGGGCCTGAACACCGGGGAGCTGTTTTTT.

The rearrangement joins TRBV19 to TRBJ2-1; 8 bases align to TRBD1. CDR3 length: 13 residues. CDR1 is LNHDA, CDR2 SQIVND, per germline (reference sequence). Losses at the gene ends were 9 bases for V and 8 bases for J; bases not matched to a gene: 9. CDR3 DNA: TGTGCCAGCCCTTGGACAGGGACCCATGAGCAGTTCTTC. Translated, it gives CASPWTGTHEQFF.

The chain joins TRBV9 to TRBJ1-3, with 9 bases matching TRBD1. The CDR3 runs 16 residues. The trim removed 0 bases at V and 11 bases at J, leaving 12 bases unmatched. Germline loops: CDR1 SGDLS, CDR2 YYNGEE. The CDR3 loop reads CASSVEQGAPVMPIYF. In nucleotides, the CDR3 is TGTGCCAGCAGCGTAGAACAGGGGGCGCCAGTAATGCCCATATATTTT.